This TCR beta chain was profiled in a study of post-analysis software for immune sequencing data. Notes on the study in general: The study found significantly lower normalized Chao1 diversity in multiple sclerosis patients than in controls. The F measure placed samples prepared in the same batch into strongly shared clusters.

Each TCR beta cDNA library carried unique molecular identifiers. TCRdb passed the PCR reads through MiXCR, listing each CDR3 protein once. The data hold over 150,000 distinct CDR3 sequences, with 35% to 40% observed a single time. V lost 0 bases and J lost 0, with 9 bases in between. In germline, CDR1 is MGHRA, CDR2 YSYEKL. The CDR3 consists of 15 residues. The table lists this clonotype with a few counts. The antigen is undetermined. Material: blood, obtained after autologous hematopoietic stem cell transplantation. The chain is built from TRBV4-1 and TRBJ2-7; possibly TRBD2 for D (6 bases). This TCR was recovered from a girl between 10 and 17 years old with multiple sclerosis. The CDR3 nucleotides read TGCGCCAGCAGCCAAGATAGCGGTACCTCCTACGAGCAGTACTTC. Residues: CASSQDSGTSYEQYF.